Each of the 10 T cell receptor beta chains below was sequenced from the same sample in a study of cytomegalovirus exposure and HLA in healthy donors. PCR employed 60 Vbeta and 13 Jbeta primers. TCRdb's copy holds only in-frame clones and misses some; the assay was immunoSEQ multiplex PCR. The table records 100,000 to 150,000 clones, approximately 82% of them present only once. The sequenced sample was PBMCs. Every receptor here comes from a man aged 40-49 years in good health and CMV-seronegative.

The J gene is TRBJ1-5, the V gene TRBV6-6; D remains ambiguous. This CDR3 region has 14 residues. CDR1 is MNHNY and CDR2 is SVGAGI in the germline V gene (reference sequence). The ends were cut back, 0 bases at V and 5 bases at J, with 8 bases in the middle. The CDR3 region is CASSYSMADQPQHF. In nucleotides, the CDR3 is TGTGCCAGCAGTTACTCGATGGCAGATCAGCCCCAGCATTTT.

The V and J genes are TRBV27 and TRBJ1-2; 8 bases are a match to TRBD1. This CDR3 has 14 residues. V lost 3 bases, J lost 2 bases, and 2 bases stayed unmatched. Per germline, CDR1 MNHEY and CDR2 SMNVEV (reference sequence). The CDR3 region is CASSLTGANYGYTF. Here the CDR3 DNA reads TGTGCCAGCAGTTTGACAGGGGCGAACTATGGCTACACCTTC.

The chain couples TRBV18 to TRBJ2-1; TRBD2 aligns across 15 bases. In germline, CDR1 is KGHSH, CDR2 LQKENI. This CDR3 region has 18 residues. V shed 5 bases, J shed 4 bases, and the junction held 9 bases outside the gene matches. DNA of the CDR3: TGTGCCAGCTCATCCTCCGGGACTAGCGGGGGGCCGTACAATGAGCAGTTCTTC. Translating gives CASSSSGTSGGPYNEQFF.

The J gene is TRBJ2-5, the V gene TRBV2, with 7 positions matching TRBD1. The CDR3 loop spans 14 amino acids. Per the germline V gene, CDR1 is SNHLY and CDR2 is FYNNEI. With V trimmed by 6 bases and J by 4 bases, 8 bases remained unmatched. Here the CDR3 DNA reads TGTGCCAGCAGCTTAACAGGGGAGAGAGAGACCCAGTACTTC. This sequence encodes CASSLTGERETQYF.

This chain connects TRBV5-4 to TRBJ1-2; 8 nucleotides agree with TRBD1. CDR1 and CDR2 from the germline V gene are SGHNT and YYREEE (reference sequence). The CDR3 has 16 residues. With V trimmed by 4 bases and J by 2 bases, 10 bases remained unmatched. The CDR3 region has the DNA TGTGCCAGCAGCGCTCTTAGGACAGGGTCCAACTATGGCTACACCTTC. It codes for CASSALRTGSNYGYTF.

The CDR3 DNA sequence: TGTGCCAGCAGCCCTGTACAGGGGCTTATGGAGACCCAGTACTTC. It yields the protein CASSPVQGLMETQYF. This sequence joins TRBV7-9 and TRBJ2-5; TRBD1 agrees at 7 bases. Trimming cost V 5 bases and J 5 bases; bases outside gene matches: 11. The CDR3 consists of 15 residues. CDR1 is SEHNR and CDR2 is FQNEAQ in the germline V gene (reference sequence).

The V gene is TRBV2, the J gene TRBJ2-3; 11 nucleotides line up with TRBD2. CDR1 and CDR2 from the germline V gene are SNHLY and FYNNEI. Trimming cost V 2 bases and J 4 bases; bases outside gene matches: 5. The CDR3 has 16 residues. DNA of the CDR3: TGTGCCAGCAGTGAATTGGTAGCGGGAGGGCCAGATACGCAGTATTTT. It encodes CASSELVAGGPDTQYF.

This chain uses TRBV6-4 with TRBJ2-1, with 7 bases that match TRBD2. Germline CDR1 is MRHNA and CDR2 is SNTAGT. V lost 3 bases, J lost 3 bases, and 2 bases stayed unmatched. CDR3 length: 14 amino acids. The CDR3 DNA is TGTGCCAGCAGTGATCGGGGGGACTACAATGAGCAGTTCTTC. This encodes CASSDRGDYNEQFF.

For the CDR3, the DNA is TGTGCCAGTGCCCGGACACCCGCGTACAATGAGCAGTTCTTC. Its protein is CASARTPAYNEQFF. The V and J genes are TRBV19 and TRBJ2-1, with a possible D match to TRBD1 (5 bases). CDR3 size: 14 residues. CDR1 LNHDA and CDR2 SQIVND come from the germline V gene (reference sequence). V was clipped by 8 bases and J by 4 bases, with 15 bases between them.

Here the CDR3 reads CASNRGPDQETQYF. In DNA, the CDR3 is TGTGCCAGCAACAGGGGGCCCGACCAAGAGACCCAGTACTTC. The chain recombines TRBV7-6 with TRBJ2-5, with TRBD1 identical over 9 bases. The CDR3 is 14 amino acids. Germline assignment: CDR1 SGHVS and CDR2 FNYEAQ. V shed 7 bases and J 0 bases; nucleotides not matched to a gene: 3.